This passage covers 6 T cell receptor beta chains from one sample sequenced in a study of blood T cell repertoires in COVID-19. Sequenced by immunoSEQ multiplex PCR; TCRdb stores in-frame clones only, minus some. The data show around 60,000 clones, roughly 90% seen once. Sequencing used peripheral blood. These receptor sequences come from a human donor in a cohort sampled during active COVID-19.

This clone has only one observation. V and J are TRBV28 and TRBJ1-1; TRBD1 agrees at 7 bases. The V gene end was trimmed by 6 bases and the J gene end by 5 bases; junction bases not matched to a gene: 18. The CDR3 has 17 amino acids. Per germline, CDR1 MDHEN and CDR2 SYDVKM. CDR3 region: CASSYYAYRGGKTEAFF. The CDR3 DNA reads TGTGCCAGCAGCTATTACGCCTACAGGGGTGGGAAGACTGAAGCTTTCTTT.

V and J are TRBV5-4 and TRBJ1-2; 9 nucleotides match TRBD1. V lost 1 base, J lost 4 bases, and 14 bases stayed unmatched. This CDR3 has 18 residues. Per germline, CDR1 SGHNT and CDR2 YYREEE (reference sequence). The CDR3 protein is CASSLKVWVDRGTYGYTF. CDR3 coding DNA: TGTGCCAGCAGCTTGAAGGTGTGGGTGGACAGGGGTACCTATGGCTACACCTTC.

This clone was seen a handful of times. The chain joins TRBV2 to TRBJ1-4; the D gene is possibly TRBD1 (6 bases). Trimming left V 3 bases short and J 1 base short, with 9 bases between. The V gene's germline CDR1 is SNHLY and CDR2 FYNNEI. This CDR3 spans 15 amino acids. This CDR3 is CASSEQGLTNEKLFF. CDR3 DNA: TGTGCCAGCAGTGAGCAGGGGCTAACTAATGAAAAACTGTTTTTT.

CDR3 protein: CASSETGFRLYGYTF. The CDR3 region has the DNA TGTGCCAGCAGCGAGACAGGGTTCCGACTCTATGGCTACACCTTC. This chain joins TRBV5-6 and TRBJ1-2; 7 nucleotides match TRBD1. The V gene end was trimmed by 4 bases and the J gene end by 4 bases; junction bases not matched to a gene: 10. This CDR3 region has 15 residues. CDR1 SGHDT and CDR2 YYEEEE come from the germline V gene.

In this sample, this clone turned up once. The chain carries TRBV5-1 and TRBJ1-4, with D uncertain. V was clipped by 4 bases and J by 0 bases, with 13 bases between them. There are 16 residues in the CDR3. CDR1 and CDR2 from the germline V gene are SGHRS and YFSETQ. CDR3 amino acids: CASSPREITTNEKLFF. For the CDR3, the DNA is TGCGCCAGCAGCCCGCGGGAAATTACAACTAATGAAAAACTGTTTTTT.

This chain uses TRBV19 with TRBJ1-1; possibly TRBD1 for D (6 bases). The germline V gene has CDR1 LNHDA and CDR2 SQIVND (reference sequence). V lost 7 bases, J lost 0 bases, and 12 bases lay in between. This CDR3 has 14 amino acids. The CDR3 region is CASKPGHMNTEAFF. The CDR3 DNA sequence: TGTGCCAGTAAACCGGGACATATGAACACTGAAGCTTTCTTT.